This T cell receptor (beta chain) originates from a study of T cell repertoires in cytomegalovirus infection. Across the whole study: Based on public TCR beta signatures, there were indications of CMV infection and of a matching HLA type.

A remark on this clonotype: Its target is not known.

Study results and limitations: HLA-C-restricted CMV clonotypes gave the most frequent clonotype in two of eight donors.

Germline assignment: CDR1 MDHEN and CDR2 SYDVKM. V was clipped by 6 bases and J by 4 bases; unmatched bases: 5. The CDR3 is 15 amino acids. TCRdb reprocessed the reads with MiXCR, giving one entry per CDR3 protein. Counted here are some 500,000 distinct CDR3 sequences, 30% to 35% occurring once; the ten biggest clones make up roughly a sixth. This sequence joins TRBV28 and TRBJ1-6; 8 bases align to TRBD1. The sequence derives from a human donor in good health (CMV status not recorded). Some clones in this sample may be carry-over from other donors' samples. Sequencing was performed on cultured PBMCs, taken from culture after CMV antigen stimulation. This CDR3 reads CASRSGTGYNSPLHF. The CDR3 nucleotides read TGTGCCAGCAGATCCGGGACAGGATATAATTCACCCCTCCACTTT.